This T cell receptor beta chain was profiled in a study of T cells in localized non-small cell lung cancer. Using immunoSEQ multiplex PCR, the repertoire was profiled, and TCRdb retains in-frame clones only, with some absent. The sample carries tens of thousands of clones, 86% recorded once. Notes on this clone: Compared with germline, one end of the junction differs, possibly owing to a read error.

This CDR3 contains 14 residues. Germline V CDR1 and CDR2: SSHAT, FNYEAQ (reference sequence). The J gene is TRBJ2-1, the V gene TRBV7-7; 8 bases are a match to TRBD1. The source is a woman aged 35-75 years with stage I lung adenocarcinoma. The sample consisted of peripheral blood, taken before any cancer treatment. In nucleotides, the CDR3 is TGTGCTAGCAGCTTAGGCAGGGGGCAGAATGAGCAGTTCTTC. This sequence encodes CASSLGRGQNEQFF.